Below, 24 T cell receptor beta chains from the same sample are listed, as sequenced in a study of T-cell memory formation after mild COVID-19. Via MiXCR, TCRdb re-called the 5' RACE reads, giving one row per CDR3 protein. The data contain about 350,000 distinct CDR3 sequences, around 28% of them singletons. What was sequenced was PBMCs or a T cell subset sorted from them (not recorded which). The receptors here all came from an adult woman who had mild COVID-19 (a few samples of this study predate the infection). Cell type and time point are not known.

J is TRBJ2-1 and V is TRBV3-1, with 8 bases matching TRBD2. The CDR3 runs 16 residues. Looked up from germline, CDR1 is LGHDT and CDR2 is YNNKEL (reference sequence). J lost 5 bases, V lost 0 bases, and 6 bases had no gene match. The CDR3 DNA follows: TGTGCCAGCAGCCAAGATCTCGGGGGGGCCAACAATGAGCAGTTCTTC. Protein sequence: CASSQDLGGANNEQFF.

This clonotype has just a few counts. The rearrangement links TRBV29-1 to TRBJ2-1; D gene ambiguous. Trimming cost V 3 bases and J 10 bases, with 19 bases left between them. CDR1 and CDR2 from the germline V gene are SQVTM and ANQGSEA. CDR3 length: 14 residues. This chain's CDR3 is CSVEDGTYDGEQFF. The CDR3, as DNA: TGCAGCGTTGAGGACGGAACTTACGATGGGGAGCAGTTCTTC.

V is TRBV18 and J is TRBJ1-2; D perhaps matches TRBD1 (5 bases). From germline, CDR1 is KGHSH and CDR2 LQKENI. Trimming pared 2 bases from V and 0 bases from J, leaving 10 bases between. This CDR3 contains 15 residues. CDR3 nucleotides: TGTGCCAGCTCACCATCAGGGACCACTAACTATGGCTACACCTTC. This codes for CASSPSGTTNYGYTF.

This clonotype has more than one count but fewer than ten. CDR3 DNA: TGCGCCAGCAGCCCCTATGGAACGATAGACCAGCCCCAGCATTTT. Translated: CASSPYGTIDQPQHF. The chain links TRBV4-1 to TRBJ1-5, with D unclear. Germline V gives CDR1 MGHRA, CDR2 YSYEKL. CDR3 length equals 15 residues. V dropped 4 bases and J dropped 7 bases, with 17 bases sitting between them.

The genes are TRBV5-6 and TRBJ2-3; no definite D call. V was clipped by 2 bases and J by 7 bases, with 17 bases between them. The CDR3 has 15 residues. Germline V lookup: CDR1 SGHDT, CDR2 YYEEEE. CDR3 in amino acids: CASSFGDSSGNTQYF. CDR3 nucleotides: TGTGCCAGCAGCTTTGGAGACTCTTCCGGAAATACGCAGTATTTT.

This clonotype was found many times. The rearrangement joins TRBV5-1 to TRBJ2-2; D is perhaps TRBD1 or TRBD2 (5 bases each). Germline V gives CDR1 SGHRS, CDR2 YFSETQ. The CDR3 has 18 amino acids. V lost 0 bases and J 0 bases, leaving 15 bases between the germline ends. CDR3 loop: CASSLEAGWGSNTGELFF. The CDR3, as DNA: TGCGCCAGCAGCTTGGAGGCCGGCTGGGGGTCGAACACCGGGGAGCTGTTTTTT.

This clonotype appeared a few times. The chain's CDR3 is CASSPPNGFQETQYF. DNA for the CDR3: TGTGCCAGCAGCCCCCCGAACGGTTTCCAAGAGACCCAGTACTTC. V gene TRBV11-2 combines with J gene TRBJ2-5, with D unclear. Trimming took off 5 bases at V and 1 base at J, with 14 bases between the two ends. The CDR3 totals 15 residues. The germline CDR1 and CDR2 sequences are SGHAT and FQNNGV.

This clonotype has just a few counts. The chain carries TRBV20-1 and TRBJ2-7; D is possibly TRBD2 (5 bases). Germline V lookup: CDR1 DFQATT, CDR2 SNEGSKA (reference sequence). V was clipped by 0 bases and J by 2 bases, with 14 bases between them. This CDR3 has 15 residues. CDR3 protein: CSAREWRPMTYEQYF. CDR3 sequence (DNA): TGCAGTGCTAGAGAGTGGAGGCCAATGACCTACGAGCAGTACTTC.

This clonotype came up many times. The chain couples TRBV5-1 to TRBJ2-1; 8 positions agree with TRBD1. The CDR3 contains 16 residues. Germline V gene lookup returns CDR1 SGHRS and CDR2 YFSETQ. Trimming removed 1 base from V and 3 bases from J; junction bases left unmatched: 6. CDR3 DNA: TGCGCCAGCAGCTTGCTTACAGGGGGGCTCTACAATGAGCAGTTCTTC. It yields the protein CASSLLTGGLYNEQFF.

The V call is TRBV19, the J call TRBJ1-2; 7 bases fit TRBD1. Germline V gene data show CDR1 as LNHDA and CDR2 as SQIVND (reference sequence). The CDR3 is 18 amino acids. V dropped 0 bases and J dropped 5; count of bases not matched to a gene: 15. The CDR3 spells CASSIDHKTGSEGYGYTF. The CDR3 nucleotides are TGTGCCAGTAGTATAGATCACAAGACAGGGTCAGAGGGATATGGCTACACCTTC.

This clonotype was seen repeatedly, ten times or more. CDR3 protein: CASSLAGTGWEAFF. CDR3 DNA sequence: TGTGCCAGCAGCTTAGCTGGTACAGGGTGGGAAGCTTTCTTT. V is TRBV7-2 and J is TRBJ1-1; D might be TRBD1 (6 bases). Germline V gene data show CDR1 as SGHTA and CDR2 as FQGNSA. Trimming removed 0 bases at V and 8 bases at J, with 13 bases between. This CDR3 comprises 14 residues.

The V and J genes are TRBV6-5 and TRBJ1-1; D may be TRBD1 (6 bases). V lost 5 bases and J lost 10, with 11 bases in between. CDR3 length: 11 residues. CDR1 and CDR2 (germline): MNHEY, SVGAGI. CDR3 nucleotides: TGTGCCAGCAGTACGGACAGCCGAGCTTTCTTT. It yields the protein CASSTDSRAFF.

This clonotype was detected ten times or more. CDR3 sequence reads: CAWSPGNRDPPYF. The CDR3 DNA sequence: TGTGCCTGGAGCCCAGGGAACCGGGACCCTCCGTATTTT. This sequence joins TRBV30 and TRBJ2-3; D may match TRBD1 or TRBD2 (5 bases each). This CDR3 region has 13 residues. Trimming stripped 3 bases from V and 14 bases from J, with 21 bases between. CDR1 and CDR2 from the germline V gene are GTSNPN and SVGIG (reference sequence). The entire variable domain, with the rest obtained from reference TRBV30 and TRBJ2-3, is as follows: SQTIHQWPATLVQPVGSPLSLECTVEGTSNPNLYWYRQAAGRGLQLLFYSVGIGQISSEVPQNLSASRPQDRQFILSSKKLLLSDSGFYLCAWSPGNRDPPYFGPGTRLTVL.

This sequence joins TRBV6-2 or TRBV6-3 and TRBJ2-7; perhaps D is TRBD1 or TRBD2 (6 bases each). Deletions cut 2 bases from V and 2 bases from J, with 7 bases between. The CDR3 contains 13 residues. The germline CDR1 and CDR2 sequences are MNHEY and SVGEGT. The CDR3 nucleotides read TGTGCCAGCAGTTACGGGGGGCCCTACGAGCAGTACTTC. Protein: CASSYGGPYEQYF.

The chain has TRBV12-3 or TRBV12-4 and TRBJ2-7, with 7 positions matching TRBD2. The length of the CDR3 is 14 residues. V dropped 5 bases and J dropped 1; count of bases not matched to a gene: 5. CDR3 protein: CASSTGGSSYEQYF. The CDR3 nucleotides read TGTGCCAGCAGTACAGGCGGGAGTTCCTACGAGCAGTACTTC.

This clonotype was observed a handful of times. The V and J genes are TRBV7-9 and TRBJ2-5, with D unclear. CDR1 SEHNR and CDR2 FQNEAQ come from the germline V gene (reference sequence). The CDR3 has 12 residues. Trimming removed 1 base at V and 5 bases at J, with 5 bases between. The CDR3 coding sequence is TGTGCCAGCAGCTTAGGGTACGAGACCCAGTACTTC. Translation: CASSLGYETQYF.

This clonotype came up a few times. The V call is TRBV7-3, the J call TRBJ2-7, with 10 bases that match TRBD1. CDR3 length: 14 amino acids. Unmatched junction bases numbered 7, after V lost 5 bases and J lost 6 bases. Germline CDR1 and CDR2: SGHTA and FQGTGA. CDR3 residues: CASSPGTGVSEQYF. The CDR3 nucleotides read TGTGCCAGCAGCCCAGGGACAGGGGTCTCCGAGCAGTACTTC.

This clonotype has just a few counts. The chain recombines TRBV12-3 or TRBV12-4 with TRBJ2-7, with 7 bases that match TRBD2. V was pared by 2 bases and J by 4 bases, with 5 bases of the junction left unmatched. There are 14 residues in the CDR3. CDR3 sequence: CASSLRAGVYEQYF. CDR3 nucleotides: TGTGCCAGCAGTTTAAGGGCGGGAGTTTACGAGCAGTACTTC.

This clonotype occurred a few times. This chain links TRBV12-3 or TRBV12-4 with TRBJ1-5, with D perhaps matching TRBD1 (5 bases). The CDR3 runs 14 residues. Trimming removed 3 bases from V and 4 bases from J, with 10 bases in between. CDR3 sequence: CASSLAGRNQPQHF. The CDR3 DNA is TGTGCCAGCAGTTTGGCAGGGAGGAATCAGCCCCAGCATTTT.

The CDR3 sequence: CASSLVTDNYGYTF. In DNA, the CDR3 is TGTGCCAGCAGCTTAGTGACGGATAACTATGGCTACACCTTC. The chain combines TRBV7-9 with TRBJ1-2, with D unclear. V was cut by 1 base and J by 1 base, with 7 bases left in between. Germline-derived CDR1 and CDR2 are SEHNR and FQNEAQ (reference sequence). This CDR3 has 14 amino acids.

V gene TRBV7-8 combines with J gene TRBJ1-5, with 8 bases aligning to TRBD1. The CDR3 length is 15 residues. The germline V gene encodes CDR1 SGHVS and CDR2 FQNEAQ. The ends lost 5 bases at V and 1 base at J; junction bases unmatched: 4. The CDR3 DNA sequence: TGTGCCAGCAGCCCAGGGGGCTTAAGCAATCAGCCCCAGCATTTT. Translating gives CASSPGGLSNQPQHF.

The chain employs TRBV15 and TRBJ2-5; D is possibly TRBD1 (5 bases). This CDR3 is 14 amino acids long. V gave up 1 base and J gave up 4 bases, with 10 bases separating them. Germline V gene lookup returns CDR1 LNHNV and CDR2 YYDKDF (reference sequence). Here the CDR3 reads CATSRAAGLETQYF. For the CDR3, the DNA is TGTGCCACCAGCAGAGCTGCAGGGCTAGAGACCCAGTACTTC.

The CDR3 spells CASSPIPLTGNTGELFF. The CDR3 DNA sequence: TGCGCCAGCAGCCCCATTCCTTTGACAGGGAACACCGGGGAGCTGTTTTTT. The rearrangement uses TRBV5-1 and TRBJ2-2; tentative D call: TRBD1 (6 bases). This CDR3 is 17 amino acids long. V lost 4 bases, J lost 1 base, and 17 bases lay in between. Germline V gives CDR1 SGHRS, CDR2 YFSETQ.

CDR3 region: CASNGGSSYEQYF. The DNA for the CDR3 is TGTGCCAGCAATGGGGGCAGCTCCTACGAGCAGTACTTC. The V call is TRBV7-9, the J call TRBJ2-7; a weak D match, TRBD1 (6 bases). Germline V gene data show CDR1 as SEHNR and CDR2 as FQNEAQ (reference sequence). V was trimmed by 7 bases and J by 0 bases, leaving 10 bases between them. This CDR3 has 13 amino acids.